The 17 T cell receptor beta chains in this list originate from one sample, sequenced in a study of CD8+CD57+ T cells in acquired aplastic anemia (dated 2018 in TCRdb). TCRdb lists the instrument as Illumina HiSeq 2000. Genomic DNA was used as template for profiling of TCR beta VDJ combinations and CDR3 sequences. Clones were called with MiXCR by TCRdb after fastp trimmed the public reads at Q25, and only in-frame beta chains were retained. Identical CDR3 protein sequences are pooled into one entry, listed with their most common genes and DNA. This sample has some 180,000 distinct CDR3 sequences in its table, and more than 60% of those were observed once. Under 55% of the sample is in the top ten clones. Patients chosen for sequencing had shown expansion of CD8+CD57+ cells by flow cytometry. The sequencing input was sorted CD4+, CD8+, or CD8+CD57+ T cells (not recorded which) from PBMCs. These TCRs come from a human donor with aplastic anemia.

This clonotype was picked up many times. V and J are TRBV19 and TRBJ2-7; D unclear. This CDR3 region has 16 residues. The germline V gene encodes CDR1 LNHDA and CDR2 SQIVND (reference sequence). Trimming cost V 3 bases and J 0 bases, with 15 bases left between them. The CDR3 bases are TGTGCCAGTAGTATGCGACACCTGCCGAGCTCCTACGAGCAGTACTTC. It translates to CASSMRHLPSSYEQYF.

To note about this clonotype: The junction shows a germline mismatch at one end, possibly a read error. CDR3 sequence reads: CASGLSGSLDSPLHF. CDR3 nucleotides: TGTGCCAGCGGCTTATCAGGGTCCCTGGACTCACCCCTCCACTTT. The J gene is TRBJ1-6, the V gene TRBV7-3; D is perhaps TRBD1 (5 bases). Germline lookup yields CDR1 SGHTA and CDR2 FQGTGA. The CDR3 loop spans 15 amino acids. The complete variable domain, with remaining parts taken from reference TRBV7-3 and TRBJ1-6, reads GAGVSQTPSNKVTEKGKYVELRCDPISGHTALYWYRQSLGQGPEFLIYFQGTGAADDSGLPNDRFFAVRPEGSVSTLKIQRTERGDSAVYLCASGLSGSLDSPLHFGNGTRLTVT.

The table lists this clonotype with a few counts. The rearrangement uses TRBV7-9 and TRBJ2-7, with a tentative D call TRBD2 (5 bases). Trimming took 7 bases from V and 3 from J, leaving 16 bases between them. Germline-derived CDR1 and CDR2 are SEHNR and FQNEAQ (reference sequence). This CDR3 region has 14 residues. The CDR3, as DNA: TGTGCCAGCACCCTTAGGGCCGGAGGCTACGAGCAGTACTTC. Translation gives CASTLRAGGYEQYF.

The rearrangement uses TRBV7-9 and TRBJ2-2; tentative D call: TRBD1 (6 bases). The CDR3 has 13 amino acids. Between the trimmed V and J ends, which lost 5 bases and 5 bases, there was a span of 9 bases. In germline, CDR1 is SEHNR, CDR2 FQNEAQ (reference sequence). In DNA, the CDR3 is TGTGCCAGCAGCGTAGGGGGTACCGGGGAGCTGTTTTTT. Translation: CASSVGGTGELFF.

This clonotype has just a few counts. The genes are TRBV29-1 and TRBJ1-1; TRBD1 matches 10 bases. The CDR3 is made up of 15 amino acids. Trimming at V came to 6 bases and at J to 0 bases, leaving 7 bases not matched to a gene. The germline V gene encodes CDR1 SQVTM and CDR2 ANQGSEA. The CDR3 spells CSVNAGTGVNTEAFF. The CDR3 coding sequence is TGCAGCGTGAACGCCGGGACAGGGGTGAACACTGAAGCTTTCTTT.

The chain couples TRBV6-6 to TRBJ2-7, with TRBD1 matching over 9 bases. J lost 3 bases, V lost 2 bases, and 2 bases had no gene match. This CDR3 is 14 amino acids long. CDR1 is MNHNY and CDR2 is SVGAGI in the germline V gene (reference sequence). CDR3 sequence: CASSYVGQGYEQYF. In nucleotides, the CDR3 is TGTGCCAGCAGTTACGTGGGACAGGGCTACGAGCAGTACTTC.

The J gene is TRBJ1-2, the V gene TRBV2; no firm D call. The V end lost 11 bases, the J end lost 6 bases, and 16 bases lay between the germline ends. Per the germline V gene, CDR1 is SNHLY and CDR2 is FYNNEI. The CDR3 contains 12 residues. CDR3 sequence reads: CAQPSGWDGYTF. For the CDR3, the DNA is TGTGCCCAGCCATCCGGGTGGGATGGCTACACCTTC.

This clonotype was observed at least ten times. The J gene is TRBJ1-2, the V gene TRBV20-1; D gene ambiguous. CDR3 length: 15 residues. Germline CDR1 DFQATT, CDR2 SNEGSKA (reference sequence). V was cut by 4 bases and J by 4 bases, with 19 bases left in between. The CDR3 DNA is TGCAGTGCTAAAAGGAAAAAGGGTTTAGTCTATGGCTACACCTTC. Translating it yields CSAKRKKGLVYGYTF.

This clonotype was detected many times. The chain has TRBV4-1 and TRBJ2-7; the D is unclear. The CDR3 totals 14 residues. V was cut by 0 bases and J by 0 bases, with 6 bases left in between. Germline V gene sequence: CDR1 MGHRA, CDR2 YSYEKL. In nucleotides, the CDR3 is TGCGCCAGCAGCCAAGAGGTGGGCTCCTACGAGCAGTACTTC. Encoded protein: CASSQEVGSYEQYF.

The J gene is TRBJ2-3, the V gene TRBV4-1; 13 nucleotides align to TRBD2. The end of the DNA is better explained by TRBJ2-7, so the J call may be wrong. The CDR3 is 15 residues long. Germline V gives CDR1 MGHRA, CDR2 YSYEKL. The CDR3 reads CASSQRGLAGNEQYF. CDR3 nucleotide sequence: TGCGCCAGCAGCCAACGGGGACTAGCGGGGAACGAGCAGTACTTC.

The chain carries TRBV7-2 and TRBJ2-7; D call uncertain. The CDR3 loop spans 14 amino acids. Germline CDR1 reads SGHTA; CDR2 reads FQGNSA. The V end was cut by 3 bases, the J end by 9 bases, with 18 bases between. The CDR3 DNA reads TGTGCCAGCAGCTTGCGTCTTCTGGGCGACGGGCAGTACTTC. Its translation is CASSLRLLGDGQYF. Based on the CDR3 plus reference TRBV7-2 and TRBJ2-7, the full variable domain is GAGVSQSPSNKVTEKGKDVELRCDPISGHTALYWYRQSLGQGLEFLIYFQGNSAPDKSGLPSDRFSAERTGGSVSTLTIQRTQQEDSAVYLCASSLRLLGDGQYFGPGTRLTVT.

Many counts were recorded for this clonotype. The chain carries TRBV7-8 and TRBJ2-7; 7 nucleotides match TRBD1. The germline gives CDR1 SGHVS, CDR2 FQNEAQ. V was clipped by 3 bases and J by 0 bases; unmatched bases: 2. This CDR3 comprises 14 residues. The CDR3 bases are TGTGCCAGCAGCTTTGGGACAGTCTCCTACGAGCAGTACTTC. Protein sequence: CASSFGTVSYEQYF.

This clonotype occurred many times. The V and J genes are TRBV11-2 and TRBJ2-3; D is ambiguous. This CDR3 spans 13 amino acids. Trimming cost V 3 bases and J 4 bases, with 8 bases left between them. Looked up from germline, CDR1 is SGHAT and CDR2 is FQNNGV. CDR3 loop: CASSLIKPDTQYF. In nucleotides, the CDR3 is TGTGCCAGCAGCTTGATAAAGCCAGATACGCAGTATTTT.

The CDR3, as DNA: TGTGCCAGCAGCTTGGGAGGGGACAGGTTTGGCAGCGAGCAGTACTTC. Encoded protein: CASSLGGDRFGSEQYF. The V gene is TRBV5-4, the J gene TRBJ2-7, with TRBD1 matching over 8 bases. Germline lookup yields CDR1 SGHNT and CDR2 YYREEE (reference sequence). The V gene end was trimmed by 0 bases and the J gene end by 6 bases; junction bases not matched to a gene: 11. The CDR3 is 16 residues long.

A word on this clonotype: A read error may explain this, as a much larger clone is one base away. The chain joins TRBV2 to TRBJ2-7; 9 bases are shared with TRBD1. Germline trimming cut 4 bases from V and 2 bases from J; bases unmatched to any gene: 6. Germline V gives CDR1 SNHLY, CDR2 FYNNEI. This CDR3 region has 15 residues. The CDR3 sequence is CASSVGQGPTYEQYV. The CDR3 DNA follows: TGTGCCAGCAGTGTAGGACAGGGGCCTACCTACGAGCAGTACGTC.

The V call is TRBV7-2, the J call TRBJ1-1; maybe TRBD1 (6 bases). V was cut by 4 bases and J by 4 bases, with 7 bases left in between. This CDR3 spans 12 amino acids. CDR1 is SGHTA, CDR2 FQGNSA, per germline. The CDR3, as DNA: TGTGCCAGCAGCTGGGACATCACTGAAGCTTTCTTT. Translated, it gives CASSWDITEAFF.

The rearrangement links TRBV20-1 to TRBJ2-2; the match to TRBD2 covers 14 bases. There are 15 residues in the CDR3. From germline, CDR1 is DFQATT and CDR2 SNEGSKA (reference sequence). The V segment lost 3 bases and the J segment 6 bases; nucleotides outside the gene matches: 3. The CDR3 loop reads CSARRLAGGPGELFF. The CDR3 nucleotides are TGCAGTGCTAGGAGACTAGCGGGGGGGCCCGGGGAGCTGTTTTTT.